A single sample is the source of the 21 T cell receptor beta chains below, sequenced in a study of shared clonotypes between healthy human individuals. Data came from immunoSEQ multiplex PCR; TCRdb stores just in-frame clones and leaves some out. The sample lists around 690,000 clones, around 90% occurring once. Input material: memory CD8+ T cells from PBMCs. Sample subset: CD45RO+ cells pooled with CCR7-negative TemRA cells. The source of these receptors is a man aged 18 to 29 in good health. Some clones in this sample may be carry-over from other donors' samples.

This rearrangement joins TRBV28 to TRBJ1-1; D not resolved. V shed 3 bases and J shed 1 base, with 9 bases lying between them. The CDR3 is made up of 14 amino acids. Germline V gives CDR1 MDHEN, CDR2 SYDVKM. Written as DNA, the CDR3 is TGTGCCAGCAGTTTTGGACGGGGGAACACTGAAGCTTTCTTT. Its protein product is CASSFGRGNTEAFF.

V and J are TRBV2 and TRBJ2-1, with D tentatively TRBD2 (5 bases). In germline, CDR1 is SNHLY, CDR2 FYNNEI. V was clipped by 3 bases and J by 2 bases, with 14 bases between them. The CDR3 totals 16 residues. The CDR3 spells CASSDIEGSAYNEQFF. CDR3 sequence (DNA): TGTGCCAGCAGTGATATAGAGGGCAGTGCCTACAATGAGCAGTTCTTC.

The rearrangement links TRBV27 to TRBJ2-7; the match to TRBD2 covers 11 bases. Per germline, CDR1 MNHEY and CDR2 SMNVEV (reference sequence). The CDR3 extends over 15 amino acids. V was clipped by 5 bases and J by 6 bases; unmatched bases: 9. In nucleotides, the CDR3 is TGTGCCAGCAGTCAGTCCGGGACTAGCGGTTCCGAGCAGTACTTC. This codes for CASSQSGTSGSEQYF.

The rearrangement uses TRBV5-8 and TRBJ2-3; 7 nucleotides align to TRBD2. J gave up 4 bases and V 0 bases, and 5 bases lay outside the gene matches. Germline CDR1 reads SGHTS; CDR2 reads YDEGEE. The CDR3 contains 15 residues. The CDR3 spells CASSLEGREADTQYF. In DNA form, the CDR3 reads TGTGCCAGCAGCTTGGAGGGACGGGAGGCAGATACGCAGTATTTT.

V is TRBV11-2 and J is TRBJ2-7; 10 bases line up with TRBD2. The V segment lost 1 base and the J segment 4 bases; nucleotides outside the gene matches: 4. Germline V gene data show CDR1 as SGHAT and CDR2 as FQNNGV. CDR3 length: 15 residues. DNA for the CDR3: TGTGCCAGCAGCTTAGGGACTAGCGGTTATTACGAGCAGTACTTC. This translates into CASSLGTSGYYEQYF.

This sequence joins TRBV6-1 and TRBJ1-2; 7 bases line up with TRBD1. The length of the CDR3 is 13 residues. CDR1 and CDR2 from the germline V gene are MNHNS and SASEGT. V trimming: 8 bases; J trimming: 5 bases; junction bases outside the gene matches: 8. The DNA for the CDR3 is TGTGCCAGCGGGGGACAGATTATGTATGGCTACACCTTC. Translation: CASGGQIMYGYTF.

Of note for this clone: Other nucleotide sequences in the sample specify the same CDR3. This chain links TRBV28 with TRBJ1-3; D may be TRBD1 (5 bases). Germline V gene data show CDR1 as MDHEN and CDR2 as SYDVKM. The V end was cut by 6 bases, the J end by 2 bases, with 8 bases between. The CDR3 length is 13 residues. CDR3 DNA sequence: TGTGCCAGCAGGAGACAGACTGGAAACACCATATATTTT. Residues: CASRRQTGNTIYF.

The chain couples TRBV29-1 to TRBJ1-1; 11 nucleotides line up with TRBD1. From germline, CDR1 is SQVTM and CDR2 ANQGSEA. Trimming at V came to 5 bases and at J to 5 bases, leaving 7 bases not matched to a gene. The CDR3 has 14 amino acids. This CDR3 is CSVPTGTGGTEAFF. The DNA of the CDR3 is TGCAGCGTTCCAACAGGGACAGGGGGGACTGAAGCTTTCTTT.

The chain couples TRBV28 to TRBJ1-2; D not certain. Between the trimmed V and J ends, which lost 3 bases and 3 bases, there was a span of 11 bases. The CDR3 has 14 amino acids. Germline V lookup: CDR1 MDHEN, CDR2 SYDVKM. CDR3 sequence reads: CASSLMDDDYGYTF. The CDR3 DNA reads as TGTGCCAGCAGTTTGATGGACGACGACTATGGCTACACCTTC.

The CDR3 here is CASSQRLAGAREQYF. The CDR3 DNA reads as TGCGCCAGCAGCCAGAGACTAGCGGGAGCACGCGAGCAGTACTTC. The rearrangement uses TRBV4-3 and TRBJ2-7, with 12 bases matching TRBD2. Germline trimming cut 3 bases from V and 6 bases from J; bases unmatched to any gene: 6. The germline gives CDR1 LGHNA, CDR2 YSLEER. CDR3 length: 15 residues.

The chain recombines TRBV19 with TRBJ2-7; a weak D match, TRBD2 (6 bases). Germline values: CDR1 LNHDA, CDR2 SQIVND (reference sequence). The CDR3 has 15 amino acids. The ends were cut back, 5 bases at V and 6 bases at J, with 20 bases in the middle. The CDR3 loop is CASSRTGAWGGEQYF. The CDR3 region has the DNA TGTGCCAGTAGTCGCACCGGGGCCTGGGGAGGCGAGCAGTACTTC. Drawing the rest from reference TRBV19 and TRBJ2-7, the complete variable domain is DGGITQSPKYLFRKEGQNVTLSCEQNLNHDAMYWYRQDPGQGLRLIYYSQIVNDFQKGDIAEGYSVSREKKESFPLTVTSAQKNPTAFYLCASSRTGAWGGEQYFGPGTRLTVT.

The table lists this clone with a few counts. The chain joins TRBV2 to TRBJ2-7; 12 nucleotides match TRBD2. The ends lost 5 bases at V and 1 base at J; junction bases unmatched: 9. There are 17 residues in the CDR3. CDR1 is SNHLY and CDR2 is FYNNEI in the germline V gene. The CDR3 here is CASSSTGTSGLSYEQYF. DNA for the CDR3: TGTGCCAGCAGTAGCACCGGGACTAGCGGGTTATCCTACGAGCAGTACTTC.

As DNA, the CDR3 is TGTGCCAGCAGCACTCCTAGCGGGGTGAACACCGGGGAGCTGTTTTTT. This encodes CASSTPSGVNTGELFF. V and J are TRBV9 and TRBJ2-2, with 9 bases matching TRBD2. After removal of 4 bases from V and 1 base from J, the junction contained 5 bases not matched to a gene. CDR1 and CDR2 from the germline V gene are SGDLS and YYNGEE. The CDR3 totals 16 residues.

Concerning this clone: This sample includes further DNA sequences coding for the same CDR3. The chain is built from TRBV27 and TRBJ2-7; the D is unclear. V was clipped by 0 bases and J by 2 bases, with 5 bases between them. Germline-derived CDR1 and CDR2 are MNHEY and SMNVEV (reference sequence). The CDR3 runs 13 residues. CDR3 sequence (DNA): TGTGCCAGCAGTTTATCAGAAACCTACGAGCAGTACTTC. Protein product: CASSLSETYEQYF.

The chain couples TRBV5-1 to TRBJ2-7; D is perhaps TRBD2 (5 bases). This CDR3 contains 13 residues. CDR1 is SGHRS, CDR2 YFSETQ, per germline. Trimming left V 3 bases short and J 4 bases short, with 11 bases between. The CDR3 region is CASSYGIGYEQYF. In DNA form, the CDR3 reads TGCGCCAGCAGCTACGGGATCGGGTACGAGCAGTACTTC.

The rearrangement joins TRBV11-1 to TRBJ2-7; 11 nucleotides match TRBD2. CDR1 and CDR2 from the germline V gene are SGHAT and FQDESV (reference sequence). V dropped 3 bases and J dropped 9; count of bases not matched to a gene: 10. The CDR3 is made up of 15 amino acids. The CDR3 sequence is CASSFGTSGSLGQYF. In DNA form, the CDR3 reads TGTGCCAGCAGCTTTGGTACTAGCGGGAGTTTGGGGCAGTACTTC.

The chain combines TRBV23-1 with TRBJ2-7; 11 positions agree with TRBD1. TRBV23-1 carries the ORF label, with uncertain function. The CDR3 is made up of 16 amino acids. J was trimmed by 2 bases and V by 4 bases; bases with no gene match: 7. The CDR3 nucleotides are TGCGCCAGCAGTCGGGCGGACAGGGGGCTGCCCTACGAGCAGTACTTC. Translation: CASSRADRGLPYEQYF.

Note on this clone: The same CDR3 is also encoded by other DNA sequences in this sample. The chain recombines TRBV19 with TRBJ2-1; 8 nucleotides match TRBD2. V shed 3 bases, J shed 0 bases, and the junction held 1 base outside the gene matches. The CDR3 consists of 15 residues. Germline CDR1 LNHDA, CDR2 SQIVND (reference sequence). The CDR3 coding sequence is TGTGCCAGTAGTATCAGCGGGGGCTCCTACAATGAGCAGTTCTTC. Protein product: CASSISGGSYNEQFF.

The chain uses TRBV25-1 and TRBJ2-5; possibly TRBD1 for D (6 bases). V was shortened by 1 base and J by 5 bases, with 11 bases between the two germline ends. Germline assignment: CDR1 MGHDK and CDR2 SYGVNS. CDR3 length equals 14 residues. The CDR3 here is CASSESRGWETQYF. In nucleotides, the CDR3 is TGTGCCAGCAGTGAATCAAGGGGGTGGGAGACCCAGTACTTC.

This chain joins TRBV20-1 and TRBJ1-3; D gene uncertain. V lost 5 bases, J lost 6 bases, and 8 bases lay in between. From germline, CDR1 is DFQATT and CDR2 SNEGSKA (reference sequence). The CDR3 runs 11 residues. CDR3 nucleotides: TGCAGTGCTGGAATACAAAACACCATATATTTT. Protein: CSAGIQNTIYF.

The chain combines TRBV29-1 with TRBJ2-1; D possibly uses TRBD1 or TRBD2 (5 bases each). Germline V gene data show CDR1 as SQVTM and CDR2 as ANQGSEA. The CDR3 consists of 14 residues. V lost 6 bases, J lost 0 bases, and 12 bases lay in between. The CDR3 DNA is TGCAGCGTCGCTCTGGGGGTCTCCTACAATGAGCAGTTCTTC. Its translation is CSVALGVSYNEQFF.